This is a list of T cell receptor beta chains from one sample in a study of blood T cell repertoires in COVID-19. Clones were sequenced by immunoSEQ multiplex PCR, and TCRdb holds only the in-frame ones, with some missing. The sample comprises about 70,000 clones, 80% to 90% of which are singletons, and roughly 5.6% rests with the top ten. The sample comprised peripheral blood. The receptors were sampled from a man aged 45-65 years with active COVID-19. CDR3s include the opening cysteine and the closing phenylalanine or tryptophan. D genes are given only for firm matches. Where a row states a size, it is once, few, many or the class of an expanded clone; other rows omit it.

>-|-|TRBV14|TRBJ2-1
CASSQDRLGEQFF
TGTGCCAGCAGCCAAGATCGATTGGGCGAGCAGTTCTTC
>-|TRBD2|TRBV4-2|TRBJ2-4
CASSLIAGGNIQYF
TGTGCCAGCAGCCTCATAGCGGGGGGAAACATTCAGTACTTC
>-|TRBD1|TRBV5-1|TRBJ2-2
CASSLAQGAVAELFF
TGCGCCAGCAGCTTGGCACAGGGGGCAGTGGCAGAGCTGTTTTTT
>-|-|TRBV9|TRBJ2-1
CASSVEGGDRGYEQFF
TGTGCCAGCAGCGTAGAAGGCGGGGATCGTGGGTATGAGCAGTTCTTC
>-|TRBD1|TRBV4-1|TRBJ2-4
CASSQEGQGKNIQYF
TGCGCCAGCAGCCAAGAGGGACAGGGGAAAAACATTCAGTACTTC
>-|-|TRBV12-5|TRBJ2-3
CASGATGTDTQYF
TGTGCTAGTGGTGCCACGGGGACAGATACGCAGTATTTT
>-|-|TRBV28|TRBJ1-4
CASSFSAGLEKLFF
TGTGCCAGCAGTTTTTCAGCAGGGCTTGAAAAACTGTTTTTT
>-|TRBD2|TRBV3-1/TRBV3-2|TRBJ2-1
CASSQTSGFNEQFF
TGTGCCAGCAGCCAAACTAGCGGTTTCAATGAGCAGTTCTTC
>-|-|TRBV11-3|TRBJ2-1
CASSGAAYNEQFF
TGTGCCAGCAGTGGGGCGGCATACAATGAGCAGTTCTTC
>-|-|TRBV27|TRBJ1-1
CASSYRTANTEAFF
TGTGCCAGCAGTTACAGGACAGCAAACACTGAAGCTTTCTTT
>-|-|TRBV28|TRBJ2-7
CASSFAYEQYF
TGTGCCAGCAGTTTCGCCTACGAGCAGTACTTC
>-|-|TRBV6-5|TRBJ1-2
CASSYGPGWGDGYTF
TGTGCCAGCAGTTACGGTCCAGGGTGGGGCGATGGCTACACCTTC
>-|-|TRBV19|TRBJ2-7
CASSMSGAAYEQYF
TGTGCCAGTAGTATGAGTGGGGCCGCCTACGAGCAGTACTTC
>-|TRBD2|TRBV18|TRBJ2-3
CASSPRTSGKTDTQYF
TGTGCCAGCTCACCCAGGACTAGCGGAAAGACAGATACGCAGTATTTT
>-|-|TRBV19|TRBJ1-4
CASRGRAGEKLFF
TGTGCCAGTAGGGGCAGGGCGGGGGAAAAACTGTTTTTT
>-|-|TRBV30|TRBJ2-1
CAWSAGTYNEQFF
TGTGCCTGGAGTGCGGGGACTTACAATGAGCAGTTCTTC
>-|-|TRBV15|TRBJ1-1
CATSRDPLGATEAFF
TGTGCCACCAGCAGAGATCCGTTAGGGGCCACTGAAGCTTTCTTT
>-|-|TRBV19|TRBJ2-5
CASRPGQSYQETQYF
TGTGCCAGTAGACCTGGACAGTCGTACCAAGAGACCCAGTACTTC
>-|TRBD1|TRBV27|TRBJ2-7
CASSSRQGEHEQYF
TGTGCCAGCAGTTCTCGACAGGGTGAGCACGAGCAGTACTTC
>once|-|TRBV18|TRBJ1-1
CASSPGGTRVNTEAFF
TGTGCCAGCTCACCAGGGGGGACGAGGGTGAACACTGAAGCTTTCTTT
>-|TRBD2|TRBV5-1|TRBJ2-7
CASSEPGLAREQYF
TGCGCCAGCAGCGAGCCGGGACTAGCGCGCGAGCAGTACTTC
>-|TRBD1|TRBV4-3|TRBJ2-2
CASSQMTGSYTGELFF
TGCGCCAGCAGCCAAATGACAGGGAGTTACACCGGGGAGCTGTTTTTT
>once|-|TRBV18|TRBJ2-7
CASRTDSYEQYF
TGTGCCAGCCGGACTGACTCCTACGAGCAGTACTTC
>-|-|TRBV5-1|TRBJ2-5
CASSLGTGRETQYF
TGCGCCAGCAGCTTGGGGACGGGAAGAGAGACCCAGTACTTC
>-|-|TRBV7-8|TRBJ1-1
CASSLSFQGNRNTEAFF
TGTGCCAGCAGCTTGAGCTTTCAGGGGAACAGGAACACTGAAGCTTTCTTT
>-|-|TRBV12-3/TRBV12-4|TRBJ1-1
CASSFTGNTEAFF
TGTGCCAGCAGTTTTACAGGGAACACTGAAGCTTTCTTT